This section outlines one TCR beta chain sequence together with its context. Its antigen has not been determined. Base qualities are not recorded, but no much larger clone differs from it by a single base. This sample stems from a study of blood T cell repertoires in COVID-19 (dated by TCRdb to 2020 to 2022). Context from the whole study: Collaborator samples came from the United States, Italy and Spain and covered acute and convalescent phases of COVID-19. Subjects who had been exposed to COVID-19, were actively infected with it, or had recovered from it provided the deeply sampled blood TCRbeta repertoires that made up the dataset. The repertoires were released in a freely available public database meant as a resource for research on the immune response to SARS-CoV-2. Sample metadata almost always included a de-identified subject ID, COVID-19 status, age in years and sex. The prospective study material was composed of cDNA or gDNA derived from T cells, B-cell-depleted T cells, or PBMCs. Where HLA class I and class II types were available, the types were taken from metadata supplied by the sample provider, not from assay-based typing. Samples came from the ongoing ImmuneRACE study (first 160 participants) plus 1,254 subjects from 6 global collaborators. Paper-wide results and their limitations: How much clinical and demographic metadata was included differed by source and by participant, and the metadata was provided uncurated.

In the prospective study, participants were about 18 to 100 years old, resided in 20 to 30 geographic areas of the United States, and were enrolled through a virtual design. Cohort assignment in the prospective study relied on participant-reported clinical history from a screening survey and a study questionnaire. A participant counted as exposed if, within 2 weeks of entering the study, that participant had been in contact with someone who had a PCR-confirmed or clinician-diagnosed COVID-19 case. In the prospective study, mobile phlebotomists collected whole blood, serum and a nasopharyngeal or oropharyngeal swab from each participant. Participants in the prospective study had the option to provide additional blood draws and questionnaires over a 2-month period. Before DNA extraction, blood samples from the prospective study were shipped at room temperature or frozen. Spanning cysteine to phenylalanine, the CDR3 consists of 16 amino acids. The read is trimmed to its CDR3 DNA, 48 bases read in frame from base 1. The germline V gene provides CDR1 SGHDT and CDR2 YYEEEE. Germline trimming amounts to 4 bases on V and 4 bases on J, with 11 as the count of junction bases outside the gene matches.

TCRbeta CDR3 regions were amplified from genomic DNA by means of the immunoSEQ Assay, a bias-controlled multiplex PCR. For the original study's pipeline: The number of nucleated cells in each sample was estimated from the amplification of reference gene primers within the assay. Sequence reads were collapsed and filtered to measure the absolute abundance of every unique TCRbeta CDR3 rearrangement. For each sample, productive Simpson clonality was calculated as the square root of Simpson's diversity index over productive rearrangements. TCRdb holds this immuneACCESS table with in-frame rearrangements only. Some clones are missing; in checked studies, unresolved V genes explain under half, and the rest has no known cause. V, J and clone size are those of that table, while D and trimming were read from the DNA. The sample table records roughly 400,000 clones; roughly 92% of these occur just once. The ten top clones hold more than 0.85% of the sample.

This sequence originates from a woman in her thirties or forties who had been exposed to COVID-19. The sequencing input was PBMCs or T cells enriched from blood (not recorded which). The sequence is built from TRBV5-6 and TRBJ2-1; the central 7 bases match TRBD2. The CDR3 amino acid sequence is: CASSPLVLADYNEQFF. Here is the DNA: TGTGCCAGCAGCCCCCTGGTTCTAGCGGATTACAATGAGCAGTTCTTC. The reference TRBV5-6 and TRBJ2-1 proteins fill in what lies around the CDR3, so the full variable domain reads DAGVTQSPTHLIKTRGQQVTLRCSPKSGHDTVSWYQQALGQGPQFIFQYYEEEERQRGNFPDRFSGHQFPNYSSELNVNALLLGDSALYLCASSPLVLADYNEQFFGPGTRLTVL.